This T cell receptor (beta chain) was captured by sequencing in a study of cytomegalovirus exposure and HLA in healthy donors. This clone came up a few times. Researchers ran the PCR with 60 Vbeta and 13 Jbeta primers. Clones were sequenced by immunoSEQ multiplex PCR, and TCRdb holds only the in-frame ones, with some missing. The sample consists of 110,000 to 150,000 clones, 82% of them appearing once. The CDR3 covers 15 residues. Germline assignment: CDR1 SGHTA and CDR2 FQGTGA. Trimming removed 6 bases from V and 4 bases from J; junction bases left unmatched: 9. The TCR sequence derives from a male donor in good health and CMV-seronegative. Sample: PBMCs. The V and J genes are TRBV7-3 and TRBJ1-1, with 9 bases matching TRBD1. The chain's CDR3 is CASSRSQGAPTEAFF. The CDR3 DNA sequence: TGTGCCAGCAGTAGGTCACAGGGGGCGCCCACTGAAGCTTTCTTT.